This TCR beta chain was profiled in a study of regulatory T cells in long-lasting Graves disease (dated by TCRdb to the early 2020s). General notes on the study: Newly diagnosed Graves' disease patients had taken antithyroid drugs for less than 3 months. A total of about 35 samples underwent TCR sequencing: around 13 from persistent and roughly 20 from newly diagnosed Graves' disease patients. The study was registered as a clinical trial and conducted in China. Patients with persistent Graves' disease were compared with patients with newly diagnosed Graves' disease using TCR sequencing and RNA sequencing of peripheral blood. Overall study results and their limits: Compared with newly diagnosed patients, persistent Graves' disease patients had lower TCR Shannon entropy and fewer highly expanded clones, which suggests clonal expansion. Patients with persistent disease shared more public clonotypes (fewer than 3,000) than newly diagnosed patients did (approximately 970). Sequencing and analysis were restricted to the TCR beta chain. The authors acknowledged the small sample size as a limitation that may reduce accuracy. Peripheral blood alone was examined, since thyroid tissue, which constituted the primary lesion, could not be accessed. Preferential use of TRBV28, TRBJ1-2 and TRBJ2-5 was observed in persistent disease, whereas TRBV20-1 and TRBJ2-1 were favored in newly diagnosed disease.

This clonotype was seen many times. The specificity of this receptor is unknown. Base qualities are not provided; no much larger clone lies one nucleotide away. What the time point label conveys for this sample: newly diagnosed GD, antithyroid drugs for less than 3 months. For both TCR sequencing and RNA sequencing, RNA was extracted from PBMCs using TRIzol. The diagnosis of Graves' disease was made according to American Thyroid Association guidelines. Patients for the study were recruited at an endocrinology department in Xi'an, China. Each patient gave 9 to 10 milliliters of peripheral blood, collected in an EDTA anticoagulant tube. Ficoll Paque Plus density gradient separation was used to isolate PBMCs, and no further T cell sorting was performed. RNA quality was checked with an Agilent 2100 Bioanalyzer and agarose gel, and concentration with a NanoDrop 2000. The library came from multiplex PCR. Sequencing took place on an Illumina HiSeq 4000. To build TCR beta libraries, CDR3 regions were amplified by Arm-PCR using iRepertoire HTBI primers. Before sequencing, the PCR products went through gel purification. On the authors' methods: Gene usage analysis of CDR3 amino acid clonotypes used the 60 to 75 TRBV and about 14 TRBJ segments found across samples. Filtered high-quality paired reads were merged into contigs using COPE and FqMerger. BLAST was used to align contigs to IMGT TRBV, TRBD and TRBJ reference genes, with CDR3 defined following IMGT. Any clonotype with a frequency above 0.1% was counted as a highly expanded clone. Repertoire diversity was measured by Shannon entropy, and V-J evenness by the Gini coefficient. Public clonotypes were defined as clonotypes shared by more than one individual. TCRdb handled the public reads itself, with Q25 trimming in fastp and clone calling in MiXCR, and kept productive beta chains. Rows are unified per CDR3 protein, each entry keeping the most common DNA and genes. The V and J calls were not made by the authors but by TCRdb's processing. Across this sample there are fewer than 550,000 distinct CDR3 sequences, with about 16% seen only once. Around 25% of the sample is held by the ten biggest clonotypes.

Taken from cysteine to phenylalanine, the CDR3 has 14 residues. Only the CDR3 portion is preserved as DNA: 42 bases, with reading frame beginning at the first base. According to the germline V gene (reference sequence), CDR1 reads SGHAT and CDR2 reads FQDESV. For this chain, trimming is 1 base at the V end and 9 bases at the J end, and the number of junction bases without a gene match is 5. These same data were also listed under a study on T cells in Graves' hyperthyroidism and ophthalmopathy. As described in the second report: Graves' hyperthyroidism was defined as stable when no progression to ophthalmopathy occurred over 18 months of follow-up. Hyperthyroidism patients were aged 18 to 65 years and newly diagnosed, with disease duration of less than 2 months. Any patient with an uncontrolled infection, another autoimmune disease, pregnancy or lactation was excluded. Clinical symptoms, serum thyroxine and TRAb, thyroid ultrasound, and orbital computed tomography formed the basis for the diagnoses. A first-round RT-PCR of the TCR CDR3 used the HTBI primer set with the Qiagen OneStep RT-PCR kit. Blood samples also contained most of the expanded thyroid clonotypes (frequency above 0.001), which suggests that blood repertoires may reflect thyroid immune responses. A 13 V-J signature model separated ophthalmopathy from stable hyperthyroidism, with about 88% sensitivity and roughly 84% specificity in cross-validation and 80%/75% in testing. In validation, progression to ophthalmopathy was predicted by the model with around 71% sensitivity and roughly 76% specificity, a median of about 6 months before onset. To identify distinguishing TCR V-J signatures, a discovery cohort of around 100 patients was used, comprising fewer than 45 with Graves' ophthalmopathy and 55 to 65 with stable Graves' hyperthyroidism. Prospective prediction of ophthalmopathy was tested in an independent validation cohort of approximately 19 hyperthyroidism patients and roughly 16 patients who later progressed to ophthalmopathy. The approximately 90 discovery patients were divided at random into training and test sets in a 7:3 ratio. The study also compared thyroid tissue and blood T-cell repertoires from five or six Graves' hyperthyroidism patients. After sampling, hyperthyroidism patients received methimazole starting at 30 mg daily, and ophthalmopathy patients received high-dose intravenous methylprednisolone. A second multiplex PCR round built the libraries, followed by size selection and purification. Libraries were sequenced paired-end with 100 bp reads on an Illumina HiSeq2000. SOAPnuke was used to process the raw data, throwing out any read that contained adapters or uncalled bases, had a mean Phred below 15, or lacked an exact constant-primer or identifier match. COPE v1.2.5 was used to merge the high-quality paired reads, and each unique nucleotide sequence was defined as a clonotype. Clonotypes were aligned to IMGT TRBV, TRBD and TRBJ reference segments using MiTCR v1.1. The analysis included only V-J combinations with a frequency above 0.0001, which together covered around 99% of the repertoires. The TCS score was defined as F50 (clonal expansion) divided by E x V (chaos), with BLOSUM62-based TCRdist calculated between CDR3 peptides within each V-J. Welch's t-statistics and random forest reduced roughly 500 V-J features to 10 to 15, which were used in a naive Bayes classifier (R e1071). Sample size was not statistically predetermined, and investigators were not blinded to group allocation. The paper describes TCR Vbeta CDR3 sequencing of 120 to 150 peripheral blood samples, made up of fewer than 50 ophthalmopathy patients, approximately 73 hyperthyroidism patients and 17 progressor patients.

The sequence links TRBV11-1 to TRBJ2-1, and 8 junction bases match TRBD2. The TCR originated in a woman aged 35 to 60 with Graves disease. Donor details come from another sample of the same person, matched by shared clones. The sequencing here drew on peripheral blood mononuclear cells (PBMCs), taken at new diagnosis, from a patient treated with antithyroid drugs. CDR3 protein: CASSLDPGTSEQFF. The nucleotides read TGTGCCAGCAGCTTAGATCCCGGGACTAGTGAGCAGTTCTTC.